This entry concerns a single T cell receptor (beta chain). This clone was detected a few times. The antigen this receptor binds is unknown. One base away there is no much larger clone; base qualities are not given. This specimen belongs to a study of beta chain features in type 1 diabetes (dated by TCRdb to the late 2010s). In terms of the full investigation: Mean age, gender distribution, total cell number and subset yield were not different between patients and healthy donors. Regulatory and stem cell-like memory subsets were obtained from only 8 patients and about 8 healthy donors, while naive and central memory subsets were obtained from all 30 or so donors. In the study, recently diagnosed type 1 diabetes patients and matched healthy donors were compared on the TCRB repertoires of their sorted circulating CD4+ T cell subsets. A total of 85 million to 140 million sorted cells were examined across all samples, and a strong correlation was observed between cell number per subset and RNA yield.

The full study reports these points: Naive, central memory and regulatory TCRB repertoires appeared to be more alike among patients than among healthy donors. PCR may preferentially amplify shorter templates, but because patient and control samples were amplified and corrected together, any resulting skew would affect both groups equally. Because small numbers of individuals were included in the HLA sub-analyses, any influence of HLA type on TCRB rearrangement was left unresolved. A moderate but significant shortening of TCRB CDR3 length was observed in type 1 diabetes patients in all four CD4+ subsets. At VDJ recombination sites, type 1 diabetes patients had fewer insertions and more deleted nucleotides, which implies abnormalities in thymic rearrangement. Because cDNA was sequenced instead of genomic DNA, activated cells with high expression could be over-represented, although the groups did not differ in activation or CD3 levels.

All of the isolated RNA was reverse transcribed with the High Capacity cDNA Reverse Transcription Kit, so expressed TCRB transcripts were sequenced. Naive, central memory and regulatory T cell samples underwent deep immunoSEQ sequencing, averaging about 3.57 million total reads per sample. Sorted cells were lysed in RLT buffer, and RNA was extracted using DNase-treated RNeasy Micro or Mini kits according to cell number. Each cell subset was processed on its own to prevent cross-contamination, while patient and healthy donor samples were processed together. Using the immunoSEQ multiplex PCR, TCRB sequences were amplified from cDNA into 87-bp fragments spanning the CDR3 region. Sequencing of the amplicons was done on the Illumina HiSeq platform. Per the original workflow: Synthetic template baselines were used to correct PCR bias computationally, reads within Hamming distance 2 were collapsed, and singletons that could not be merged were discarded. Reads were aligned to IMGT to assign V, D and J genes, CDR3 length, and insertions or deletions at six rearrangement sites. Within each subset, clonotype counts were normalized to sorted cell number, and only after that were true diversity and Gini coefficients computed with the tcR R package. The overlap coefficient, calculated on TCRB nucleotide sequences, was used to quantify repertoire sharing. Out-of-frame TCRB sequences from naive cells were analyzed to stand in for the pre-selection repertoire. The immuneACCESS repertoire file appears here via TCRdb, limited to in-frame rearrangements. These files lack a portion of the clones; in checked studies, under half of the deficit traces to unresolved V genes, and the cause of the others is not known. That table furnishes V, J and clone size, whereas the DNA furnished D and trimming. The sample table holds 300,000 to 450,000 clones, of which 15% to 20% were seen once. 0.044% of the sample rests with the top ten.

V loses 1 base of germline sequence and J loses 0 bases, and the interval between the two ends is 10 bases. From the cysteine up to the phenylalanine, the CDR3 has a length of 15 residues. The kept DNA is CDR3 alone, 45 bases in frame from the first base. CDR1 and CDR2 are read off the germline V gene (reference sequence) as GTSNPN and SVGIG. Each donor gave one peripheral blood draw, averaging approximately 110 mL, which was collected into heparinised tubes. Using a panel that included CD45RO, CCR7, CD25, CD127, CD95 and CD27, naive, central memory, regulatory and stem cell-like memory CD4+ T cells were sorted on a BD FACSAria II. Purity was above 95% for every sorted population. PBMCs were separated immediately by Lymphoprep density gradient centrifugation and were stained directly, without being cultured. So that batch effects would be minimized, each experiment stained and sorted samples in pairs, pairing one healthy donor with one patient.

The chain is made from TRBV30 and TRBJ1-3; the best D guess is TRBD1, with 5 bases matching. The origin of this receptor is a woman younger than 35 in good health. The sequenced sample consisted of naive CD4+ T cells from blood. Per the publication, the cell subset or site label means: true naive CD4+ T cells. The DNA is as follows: TGTGCCTGGAGTGCCAACGGGGGCTCTGGAAACACCATATATTTT. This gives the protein CAWSANGGSGNTIYF.